One sample yielded the 12 T cell receptor beta chains listed below, sequenced in a study of control samples from healthy donors and cancer patients (TCRdb year 2020). Libraries came from the immunoSEQ multiplex PCR assay. TCRdb limited this immuneACCESS table to in-frame rearrangements with V and J called. A share of clones is missing; checked studies link under half to unresolved V genes, and the rest is unexplained. This sample lists about 150,000 clones; 85% to 95% were detected once. Of the sample, approximately 6% is held by the ten largest clones. The sequenced sample was blood. These receptors originate from a man aged 35 to 55 in good health.

This chain joins TRBV10-1 and TRBJ2-7, with a tentative D call TRBD1 (5 bases). In germline, CDR1 is WNHNN, CDR2 SYGVQD (reference sequence). V was shortened by 7 bases and J by 2 bases, with 9 bases between the two germline ends. The CDR3 runs 12 residues. The CDR3 reads CASTGNPYEQYF. Written as DNA, the CDR3 is TGCGCCAGCACAGGGAATCCCTACGAGCAGTACTTC.

This sequence joins TRBV6-2 or TRBV6-3 and TRBJ2-2; D tentatively reads TRBD1 or TRBD2 (5 bases each). The CDR3 runs to 15 residues. The germline V gene has CDR1 MNHEY and CDR2 SVGEGT. V was clipped by 5 bases and J by 3 bases, with 13 bases between them. The CDR3 bases are TGTGCCAGCAGTCAAGGGGAGTGGTACACCGGGGAGCTGTTTTTT. Its translation: CASSQGEWYTGELFF.

Here the CDR3 DNA reads TGCGCCAGCAGTGAGCCACTTCAGCGGAGATCCGCAACTAATGAAAAACTGTTTTTT. This codes for CASSEPLQRRSATNEKLFF. This chain connects TRBV10-1 to TRBJ1-4; D unclear. Germline CDR1 and CDR2: WNHNN and SYGVQD (reference sequence). The CDR3 consists of 19 residues. V lost 2 bases to trimming and J lost 0 bases, with 19 bases between them.

The table lists this clone with a count of one. This chain joins TRBV7-8 and TRBJ1-1; D might be TRBD1 (6 bases). This CDR3 is 13 amino acids long. Trimming pared 5 bases from V and 4 bases from J, leaving 11 bases between. The germline V gene encodes CDR1 SGHVS and CDR2 FQNEAQ. As DNA, the CDR3 is TGTGCCAGCAGCGATCAGGGGCCCACTGAAGCTTTCTTT. As protein: CASSDQGPTEAFF. The entire variable domain, with the rest obtained from reference TRBV7-8 and TRBJ1-1, is as follows: GAGVSQSPRYKVAKRGQDVALRCDPISGHVSLFWYQQALGQGPEFLTYFQNEAQLDKSGLPSDRFFAERPEGSVSTLKIQRTQQEDSAVYLCASSDQGPTEAFFGQGTRLTVV.

The chain is built from TRBV9 and TRBJ2-7; 7 nucleotides line up with TRBD1. V lost 4 bases to trimming and J lost 7 bases; unmatched junction nucleotides: 14. Germline V gene lookup returns CDR1 SGDLS and CDR2 YYNGEE. The CDR3 is 15 residues long. This CDR3 reads CASSKRDRAGREQYF. The CDR3 nucleotides are TGTGCCAGCAGCAAACGAGACAGGGCTGGAAGGGAGCAGTACTTC.

This chain uses TRBV7-2 with TRBJ2-7; TRBD1 matches at 7 bases. The V segment lost 5 bases and the J segment 3 bases; nucleotides outside the gene matches: 16. CDR3 length equals 17 residues. Per the germline V gene, CDR1 is SGHTA and CDR2 is FQGNSA. The CDR3 protein is CASSPPRGPYSNYEQYF. As DNA, the CDR3 is TGTGCCAGCAGCCCCCCGAGGGGGCCGTACAGCAACTACGAGCAGTACTTC. Using reference TRBV7-2 and TRBJ2-7 for the parts outside the CDR3, the full variable domain is GAGVSQSPSNKVTEKGKDVELRCDPISGHTALYWYRQSLGQGLEFLIYFQGNSAPDKSGLPSDRFSAERTGGSVSTLTIQRTQQEDSAVYLCASSPPRGPYSNYEQYFGPGTRLTVT.

The CDR3 spells CASSTQAISSYEQYF. CDR3 bases: TGTGCCAGTAGTACCCAGGCCATCAGCTCCTACGAGCAGTACTTC. V is TRBV19 and J is TRBJ2-7; D is undetermined. Looked up from germline, CDR1 is LNHDA and CDR2 is SQIVND (reference sequence). The CDR3 sequence is 15 residues long. V was trimmed by 4 bases and J by 0 bases, leaving 13 bases between them. The entire variable domain, with the rest obtained from reference TRBV19 and TRBJ2-7, is as follows: DGGITQSPKYLFRKEGQNVTLSCEQNLNHDAMYWYRQDPGQGLRLIYYSQIVNDFQKGDIAEGYSVSREKKESFPLTVTSAQKNPTAFYLCASSTQAISSYEQYFGPGTRLTVT.

The DNA of the CDR3 is TGCGCCAGCTCATTCGGGGGACCCAACGAGCAGTACTTC. Translation gives CASSFGGPNEQYF. This chain links TRBV5-1 with TRBJ2-7; D perhaps matches TRBD2 (6 bases). CDR1 and CDR2 (germline): SGHRS, YFSETQ. CDR3 length: 13 residues. Trimming shortened V by 7 bases and J by 5 bases, and 16 bases separated the two germline ends.

The rearrangement joins TRBV20-1 to TRBJ1-5; D remains unclear. The germline V gene encodes CDR1 DFQATT and CDR2 SNEGSKA (reference sequence). The V gene lost 3 bases and the J gene lost 6 bases, with 12 bases spanning the gap. The CDR3 totals 13 residues. The CDR3 sequence: CSASSGPGQPQHF. As DNA, the CDR3 is TGCAGTGCTAGTAGTGGGCCCGGTCAGCCCCAGCATTTT.

The genes are TRBV9 and TRBJ1-2; D is unresolved. Germline CDR1 SGDLS, CDR2 YYNGEE. The ends were cut back, 0 bases at V and 7 bases at J, with 16 bases in the middle. The CDR3 covers 15 residues. CDR3 residues: CASSVAGSHQGGYTF. Here the CDR3 DNA reads TGTGCCAGCAGCGTAGCTGGTAGCCACCAAGGTGGCTACACCTTC.

This clone was found once. The rearrangement uses TRBV2 and TRBJ1-5; D remains unclear. V was shortened by 3 bases and J by 1 base, with 22 bases between the two germline ends. The CDR3 runs 19 residues. Germline-derived CDR1 and CDR2 are SNHLY and FYNNEI. CDR3 DNA: TGTGCCAGCAGTGATCCCCCGTGGGAGGCCTTACTAAGCAATCAGCCCCAGCATTTT. It encodes CASSDPPWEALLSNQPQHF.

The V and J genes are TRBV6-5 and TRBJ1-2, with D perhaps TRBD1 (5 bases). Germline CDR1 is MNHEY and CDR2 is SVGAGI. CDR3 length equals 13 residues. Deletions cut 6 bases from V and 4 bases from J, with 12 bases between. As DNA, the CDR3 is TGTGCCAGCAGGGCAACCAGGGCCTATGGCTACACCTTC. Protein sequence: CASRATRAYGYTF.